This T cell receptor (beta chain) was captured in a study of blood T cell repertoires in COVID-19. Overall study context: Some COVID-19 samples were acute and others convalescent; all came from the United States, Italy and Spain.

Per the original methods: Quantification of nucleated cells was approximated via reference gene primer amplification. Sequencing was performed with immunoSEQ multiplex PCR; in TCRdb, only in-frame clones are kept and a portion is missing. The D gene and trimming were derived from the DNA, and the V and J assignments and clone size from that table. The sample records tens of thousands of clones, approximately 86% being singletons. This CDR3 contains 16 residues. Trimming stripped 2 bases from V and 1 base from J, with 14 bases between. Germline V gives CDR1 SEHNR, CDR2 FQNEAQ (reference sequence). The sequenced sample was peripheral blood. The clonotype was recovered from a man aged 35-49 years with COVID-19, enrolled during active disease. This sequence joins TRBV7-9 and TRBJ1-2, with D possibly TRBD1 on 5 matching bases. CDR3 sequence reads: CASSLWTNTFNYGYTF. The DNA of the CDR3 is TGTGCCAGCAGCTTATGGACAAATACCTTTAACTATGGCTACACCTTC.